Given below is one TCR beta chain in context. The sample belongs to a study of blood T cell repertoires in COVID-19. The method was immunoSEQ multiplex PCR; TCRdb's version includes in-frame clones alone and lacks a portion of them. This sample has approximately 110,000 clones; 85% to 90% occur once, and the top ten carry roughly 0.94%. The TCR comes from a woman between 45 and 65 years old with active or convalescent COVID-19. The sample comprised peripheral blood.

The CDR3 DNA is TGTGCCTGGTGCCCCGGGACTGGGGCCTACGAGCAGTACTTC. Translating it yields CAWCPGTGAYEQYF. J is TRBJ2-7 and V is TRBV30; maybe TRBD2 (6 bases). V lost 5 bases, J lost 2 bases, and 16 bases lay in between. The CDR3 length is 14 residues. Germline CDR1 is GTSNPN and CDR2 is SVGIG (reference sequence).